This T cell receptor (beta chain) was recorded in a study of shared clonotypes between healthy human individuals (dated by TCRdb to the early 2020s). Describing the broader study: The cohort included three men and a couple of women between 18 and 49 years of age. Different laboratories and diverse techniques were used to prepare libraries and sequence TCR repertoires, to increase sequencing depth and limit assay-specific biases. Each donor's leukapheresis produced roughly between about 0.8 and 8.9 billion PBMCs. The study deeply sequenced blood TCR repertoires of several healthy adults to estimate repertoire size and the extent of clonotype sharing between individuals. For each donor, CD4 naive and CD4 memory were each run on three plates, CD8 naive on two plates, and CD8 memory on one plate.

Donors were healthy HIV-negative adults with no recently reported acute infections or vaccinations. Every donor was a Caucasian adult residing in Nashville, Tennessee, USA. Magnetic negative selection was used to enrich CD4+ T cells, after which naive cells were positively selected on CD45RA and the negative fraction became the memory subset. Blood was obtained by leukapheresis, after which PBMCs were separated by Ficoll-Histopaque density gradient centrifugation and cryopreserved in liquid nitrogen vapor phase. Analytical flow cytometry was used to check the purity and quantity of every magnetically sorted T cell population. From each sorted fraction, genomic DNA was isolated and quantified by UV absorbance on a Nanodrop 2000c. According to the germline V gene, CDR1 reads MNHNS and CDR2 reads SASEGT. The CDR3 covers 11 residues, taking in both the cysteine and the phenylalanine. CDR3 DNA only is kept here, 33 bases in frame from base 1. V is reduced by 6 bases and J by 5 bases, leaving a spacing of 7 bases between them.

On this clone: The antigen this receptor binds is unknown. Base qualities are not recorded, but no much larger clone differs from it by a single base.

Broader findings and caveats from the paper: Sampling was restricted to blood, and TCR repertoires in tissues likely differ from the TCR repertoires found in blood. Incomplete sequencing was indicated by rarefaction of sorted-subset datasets, despite the large sequencing depth. Because the study included only a small number of donors, the genetic and exposure-history diversity represented was limited. Naive subsets generally had larger estimated clonotype richness than memory subsets did. About 5% of naive CD4, 3.5% of naive CD8, approximately 2.2% of memory CD4, and about 0.4% of memory CD8 clonotypes were shared across several donors. Based on pairwise subsampling, the degree of clonotype sharing among donors was expected to be affected by sequencing depth. Clonotypes shared by all four sorted-subset donors showed higher generation probabilities than non-shared clonotypes.

Using the deep immunoSEQ assay, multiplex PCR amplified TCR CDR3 regions from genomic DNA. Genomic DNA extracted from each cell subset was distributed evenly over all wells of several immunoSEQ 96-well plates, and each plate served as one replicate. For sorted subsets, each replicate PCR was loaded with 200 ng genomic DNA, equivalent to about 30,000 T cell genomes. The purified libraries were quantified using a Qubit 3.0 fluorometer, sized with a Bioanalyzer 2100, and then quantified again using the KAPA Library Quantification kit. Every immunoSEQ 96-well plate was sequenced on a dedicated single-read 150-cycle Illumina NextSeq 550 flow cell. From the authors' description of their analysis: Because the immunoSEQ output included only junctional sequences and no quality scores, the filtering could not be the same as the filtering used for full-length reads. To assign V/J genes and CDR3, sequences were annotated against IMGT germline references using PyIR, a Python wrapper for IgBLAST v1.9. Reads were removed for weak V/J assignments (E-value above 1e-6), missing CDR3, stop codons, out-of-frame junctions, or ambiguous translated residues. A V3J clonotype was defined by an identical inferred V gene, J gene, and CDR3 amino acid sequence. Percentage overlap between repertoires was calculated by dividing the number of shared unique clonotypes by the size of the smaller repertoire. Three approaches were used to assess repertoire richness: RTK rarefaction, the Chao1 estimator, and Recon v2.1 estimates of unobserved clonotypes. Generation probabilities were computed with OLGA for all TCRbeta clonotypes obtained by the gDNA method from four donors. The immuneACCESS repertoire file appears here via TCRdb, limited to in-frame rearrangements. These files lack a portion of the clones; in checked studies, under half of the deficit traces to unresolved V genes, and the cause of the others is not known. V, J and clone size are those of that table, while D and trimming were read from the DNA. This sample comprises some 500,000 clones, 95% to 96% of them detected only once. The ten largest clones take up 0.064% of the sample.

The source is a woman in her 30s in good health. Sequencing was performed on naive CD4+ T cells sorted from blood. Per the publication, the cell subset or site label means: CD45RA+ positively selected. This chain is built from TRBV6-1 and TRBJ1-2, with the D gene too uncertain to name. The nucleotide sequence reads TGTGCCAGCAGAGCGGGGTATGGCTACACCTTC. This is translated as CASRAGYGYTF.